The 20 T cell receptor beta chains reported below all come from one sample, sequenced in a study of shared clonotypes between healthy human individuals. Data came from immunoSEQ multiplex PCR; TCRdb stores just in-frame clones and leaves some out. The table has 2.3 million or so clones, 93% seen once. Sequencing input: naive CD4+ T cells from PBMCs. Subset here: CD45RA+ positively selected. These TCRs come from a man younger than 35 in good health. Some clones in this sample may be carry-over from other donors' samples.

The V gene is TRBV5-1, the J gene TRBJ2-7; TRBD1 aligns across 10 bases. Germline values: CDR1 SGHRS, CDR2 YFSETQ. The length of the CDR3 is 16 residues. Trimming took 0 bases from V and 7 from J; bases not matched to a gene: 10. CDR3 DNA: TGCGCCAGCAGCTTGGTCGTACTTGGGACAGGGGTAGAGCAGTACTTC. As protein: CASSLVVLGTGVEQYF.

The rearrangement joins TRBV5-1 to TRBJ2-1; possible D gene TRBD2, 5 bases. In germline, CDR1 is SGHRS, CDR2 YFSETQ. The CDR3 is 21 residues long. The V and J ends lost 0 bases and 0 bases respectively, with 25 bases between them. This chain's CDR3 is CASSLALPGKQTFSSYNEQFF. The CDR3 DNA is TGCGCCAGCAGCTTGGCCCTTCCGGGAAAGCAAACCTTTAGCTCCTACAATGAGCAGTTCTTC.

CDR3 amino acids: CSVPKRTGDYGYTF. CDR3 DNA: TGCAGCGTTCCTAAAAGGACAGGGGACTATGGCTACACCTTC. This chain uses TRBV29-1 with TRBJ1-2, with 9 bases lining up with TRBD1. J lost 3 bases, V lost 5 bases, and 7 bases had no gene match. Germline CDR1 reads SQVTM; CDR2 reads ANQGSEA. CDR3 size: 14 residues.

The chain combines TRBV5-4 with TRBJ2-3; 9 bases agree with TRBD2. Trimming at V came to 5 bases and at J to 0 bases, leaving 13 bases not matched to a gene. The CDR3 has 18 amino acids. Germline assignment: CDR1 SGHNT and CDR2 YYREEE (reference sequence). The CDR3 DNA reads TGTGCCAGCAGGCGAGGGCCTAGCGGGGTGTCTAGCACAGATACGCAGTATTTT. Its protein is CASRRGPSGVSSTDTQYF.

The rearrangement links TRBV4-3 to TRBJ2-4; D perhaps matches TRBD1 (7 bases). Trimming pared 2 bases from V and 8 bases from J, leaving 25 bases between. The CDR3 contains 18 residues. CDR1 LGHNA and CDR2 YSLEER come from the germline V gene. The CDR3: CASSQFYSEGARGDIQYF. CDR3 DNA sequence: TGCGCCAGCAGCCAATTTTACTCCGAGGGGGCGCGGGGTGACATTCAGTACTTC.

Only one count was recorded for this clone. The chain joins TRBV10-3 to TRBJ1-5; D unresolved. Germline CDR1 is ENHRY and CDR2 is SYGVKD. Trimming shortened V by 4 bases and J by 0 bases, and 7 bases separated the two germline ends. CDR3 length equals 14 residues. CDR3: CAISAASSNQPQHF. Written as DNA, the CDR3 is TGTGCCATCAGTGCGGCTAGTAGCAATCAGCCCCAGCATTTT.

The gene calls are TRBV27 and TRBJ1-3; TRBD1 matches 7 bases. CDR1 is MNHEY and CDR2 is SMNVEV in the germline V gene (reference sequence). The J segment lost 1 base and the V segment lost 5 bases, leaving 5 bases of the junction unmatched. The CDR3 is 15 residues long. CDR3 sequence (DNA): TGTGCCAGCAGTGTGACAGGGTTGTCTGGAAACACCATATATTTT. Protein sequence: CASSVTGLSGNTIYF.

Turning to this clone: This CDR3 is also generated by other DNA sequences in the sample. V is TRBV6-5 and J is TRBJ2-7, with D perhaps TRBD1 (5 bases). The CDR3 has 14 amino acids. In germline, CDR1 is MNHEY, CDR2 SVGAGI. The ends were cut back, 4 bases at V and 2 bases at J, with 12 bases in the middle. The CDR3 coding sequence is TGTGCCAGCAGTTCGCCTGGACATACCTACGAGCAGTACTTC. This codes for CASSSPGHTYEQYF.

The rearrangement uses TRBV9 and TRBJ2-1; perhaps TRBD2 as D (6 bases). The CDR3 is 18 amino acids. In germline, CDR1 is SGDLS, CDR2 YYNGEE. The V gene lost 0 bases and the J gene lost 0 bases, with 16 bases spanning the gap. CDR3 in amino acids: CASSVAGGLTYSYNEQFF. CDR3 coding DNA: TGTGCCAGCAGCGTAGCTGGGGGACTTACCTACTCCTACAATGAGCAGTTCTTC.

The chain links TRBV7-9 to TRBJ2-2, with D perhaps TRBD1 or TRBD2 (5 bases each). With 5 bases removed from V and 7 bases from J, the gap between germline ends came to 14 bases. Per the germline V gene, CDR1 is SEHNR and CDR2 is FQNEAQ (reference sequence). The CDR3 covers 14 residues. As DNA, the CDR3 is TGTGCCAGCAGCCCTACCGGGGCTGGCGGGGAGCTGTTTTTT. Encoded protein: CASSPTGAGGELFF. Complete variable domain (other parts from reference TRBV7-9 and TRBJ2-2): DTGVSQNPRHKITKRGQNVTFRCDPISEHNRLYWYRQTLGQGPEFLTYFQNEAQLEKSRLLSDRFSAERPKGSFSTLEIQRTEQGDSAMYLCASSPTGAGGELFFGEGSRLTVL.

Worth noting for this clone: Distinct nucleotide sequences in the sample also encode this CDR3. This chain links TRBV9 with TRBJ1-1, with D unresolved. Germline CDR1 is SGDLS and CDR2 is YYNGEE. This CDR3 has 14 residues. Trimming cost V 2 bases and J 1 base, with 9 bases left between them. CDR3 sequence: CASSVTGSNTEAFF. As DNA, the CDR3 is TGTGCCAGCAGCGTCACGGGTTCGAACACTGAAGCTTTCTTT. The whole variable domain, filled in from reference TRBV9 and TRBJ1-1, reads DSGVTQTPKHLITATGQRVTLRCSPRSGDLSVYWYQQSLDQGLQFLIQYYNGEERAKGNILERFSAQQFPDLHSELNLSSLELGDSALYFCASSVTGSNTEAFFGQGTRLTVV.

This clone was seen only a few times. J is TRBJ1-2 and V is TRBV5-6; no clear D. The CDR3 is 12 residues long. Germline V lookup: CDR1 SGHDT, CDR2 YYEEEE. Trimming pared 0 bases from V and 6 bases from J, leaving 6 bases between. CDR3 region: CASSLGLDGYTF. CDR3 DNA sequence: TGTGCCAGCAGCTTGGGACTTGATGGCTACACCTTC.

V gene TRBV11-2 combines with J gene TRBJ2-2, with a possible D match to TRBD2 (5 bases). Trimming took 5 bases from V and 3 from J, leaving 10 bases between them. Germline CDR1 reads SGHAT; CDR2 reads FQNNGV. The CDR3 is made up of 14 amino acids. Here the CDR3 DNA reads TGTGCCAGCAGCCCCCGGGGAGACACCGGGGAGCTGTTTTTT. Amino acid sequence: CASSPRGDTGELFF.

The chain is built from TRBV9 and TRBJ2-2; D might be TRBD2 (5 bases). The CDR3 totals 14 residues. The ends were cut back, 1 base at V and 3 bases at J, with 7 bases in the middle. Germline CDR1 and CDR2: SGDLS and YYNGEE. The chain's CDR3 is CASSVIAHTGELFF. In nucleotides, the CDR3 is TGTGCCAGCAGCGTAATAGCGCACACCGGGGAGCTGTTTTTT.

The chain uses TRBV7-8 and TRBJ2-7, with TRBD2 matching 14 bases. Trimming cost V 6 bases and J 3 bases; bases outside gene matches: 7. Germline assignment: CDR1 SGHVS and CDR2 FQNEAQ. The CDR3 extends over 16 amino acids. The CDR3 here is CASRPGLAGGNYEQYF. The CDR3 DNA follows: TGTGCCAGCAGACCCGGACTAGCGGGAGGTAACTACGAGCAGTACTTC. Combining the CDR3 with reference TRBV7-8 and TRBJ2-7 gives the whole variable domain GAGVSQSPRYKVAKRGQDVALRCDPISGHVSLFWYQQALGQGPEFLTYFQNEAQLDKSGLPSDRFFAERPEGSVSTLKIQRTQQEDSAVYLCASRPGLAGGNYEQYFGPGTRLTVT.

J is TRBJ1-2 and V is TRBV20-1; 7 bases align to TRBD1. CDR1 is DFQATT and CDR2 is SNEGSKA in the germline V gene (reference sequence). V was pared by 4 bases and J by 10 bases, with 6 bases of the junction left unmatched. CDR3 length equals 11 residues. The CDR3 loop reads CSAKGASFYTF. CDR3 nucleotide sequence: TGCAGTGCTAAGGGGGCGTCCTTCTACACCTTC.

This chain connects TRBV5-1 to TRBJ2-7; D ambiguous. Germline CDR1 and CDR2: SGHRS and YFSETQ. This CDR3 has 15 residues. V gave up 4 bases and J gave up 1 base, with 15 bases separating them. Here the CDR3 reads CASSPQAQASYEQYF. CDR3 nucleotides: TGCGCCAGCAGCCCCCAGGCCCAGGCTTCCTACGAGCAGTACTTC.

The rearrangement uses TRBV11-2 and TRBJ2-5, with TRBD2 as a possible D gene (6 bases). Trimming stripped 1 base from V and 2 bases from J, with 11 bases between. Looked up from germline, CDR1 is SGHAT and CDR2 is FQNNGV. The length of the CDR3 is 15 residues. Here the CDR3 DNA reads TGTGCCAGCAGCTTAGCTGGCGGGGAACAAGAGACCCAGTACTTC. The encoded protein is CASSLAGGEQETQYF.

The V gene is TRBV2, the J gene TRBJ1-2; no reliable D call. The germline V and J ends were trimmed by 0 bases and 4 bases, with 15 bases remaining between them. The length of the CDR3 is 16 residues. The V gene's germline CDR1 is SNHLY and CDR2 FYNNEI. The CDR3: CASSEALGGPLYGYTF. CDR3 coding DNA: TGTGCCAGCAGTGAAGCGCTCGGCGGACCCCTCTATGGCTACACCTTC.

The rearrangement joins TRBV10-3 to TRBJ2-1; 15 bases fit TRBD2. V lost 6 bases to trimming and J lost 6 bases; unmatched junction nucleotides: 9. Germline CDR1 ENHRY, CDR2 SYGVKD. CDR3 size: 17 residues. CDR3 region: CAIRRTSGRALGNEQFF. For the CDR3, the DNA is TGTGCCATCAGACGGACTAGCGGGAGGGCCTTGGGCAATGAGCAGTTCTTC.